The clone carrying this T cell receptor (beta chain) was recorded many times. Different DNA sequences within this sample yield the same CDR3. The record originates from a study of blood T cell repertoires in COVID-19. Germline V lookup: CDR1 KGHSH, CDR2 LQKENI. V was clipped by 1 base and J by 5 bases, with 6 bases between them. The CDR3 contains 13 residues. Data came from immunoSEQ multiplex PCR; TCRdb stores just in-frame clones and leaves some out. The sample lists 130,000 or so clones; 70% to 80% were seen once. This clonotype was obtained from a man between 45 and 60 years old with acute or convalescent COVID-19. The specimen sequenced was peripheral blood. The V gene is TRBV18, the J gene TRBJ1-5, with D possibly being TRBD1 (6 bases). The CDR3 sequence: CASSPQGDQPQHF. As DNA, the CDR3 is TGTGCCAGCTCACCACAGGGGGATCAGCCCCAGCATTTT.